This record covers a single T cell receptor beta chain. The sample belongs to a study of blood T cells in healthy people across ages. Study details: Every two T cells gave about one barcoded beta molecule via template switching.

Using a J-beta primer mix together with a sample-barcoded 5' primer, a second PCR was run for about 7 to 12 cycles. TCRdb passed the 5' RACE reads through MiXCR, listing each CDR3 protein once. The repertoire holds 600,000 or so distinct CDR3 sequences, 40% to 50% seen once, with approximately 23% in the top ten. Ranging in age from about 6 to 100, the donors were healthy Caucasian individuals from Russia. The study isolated at least 6.5 million PBMCs from each sample. Germline V lookup: CDR1 LGHNT, CDR2 FRNRAP. The CDR3 consists of 15 residues. V gave up 1 base and J gave up 9 bases; unmatched junction bases: 8.

This chain uses TRBV12-5 with TRBJ2-1, with 8 positions matching TRBD1. The source is a man aged 80 or over in good health. Sequenced: blood. CDR3 loop: CASGLGTGFYGEQFF. As DNA, the CDR3 is TGTGCTAGTGGTTTGGGGACAGGGTTCTACGGTGAGCAGTTCTTC.